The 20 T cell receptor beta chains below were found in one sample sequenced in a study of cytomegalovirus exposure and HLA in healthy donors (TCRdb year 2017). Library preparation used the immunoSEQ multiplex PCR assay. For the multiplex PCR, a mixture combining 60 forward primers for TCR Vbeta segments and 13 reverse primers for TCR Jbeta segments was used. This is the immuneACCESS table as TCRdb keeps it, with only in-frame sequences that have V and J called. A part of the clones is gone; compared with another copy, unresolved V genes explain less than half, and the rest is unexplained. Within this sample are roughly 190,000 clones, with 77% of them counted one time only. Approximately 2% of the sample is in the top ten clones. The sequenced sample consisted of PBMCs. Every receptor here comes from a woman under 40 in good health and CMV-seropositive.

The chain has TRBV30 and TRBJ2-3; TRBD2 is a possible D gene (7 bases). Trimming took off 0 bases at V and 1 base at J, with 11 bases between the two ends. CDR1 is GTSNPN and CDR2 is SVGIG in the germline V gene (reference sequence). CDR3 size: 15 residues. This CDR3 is CAWSVPGGRTDTQYF. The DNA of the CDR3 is TGTGCCTGGAGTGTCCCGGGGGGCCGCACAGATACGCAGTATTTT.

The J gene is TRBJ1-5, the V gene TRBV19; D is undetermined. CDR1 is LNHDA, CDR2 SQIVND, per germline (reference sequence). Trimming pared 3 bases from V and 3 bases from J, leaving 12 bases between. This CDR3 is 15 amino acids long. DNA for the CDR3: TGTGCCAGTAGTATTCGTAGCCCCTCCAATCAGCCCCAGCATTTT. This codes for CASSIRSPSNQPQHF.

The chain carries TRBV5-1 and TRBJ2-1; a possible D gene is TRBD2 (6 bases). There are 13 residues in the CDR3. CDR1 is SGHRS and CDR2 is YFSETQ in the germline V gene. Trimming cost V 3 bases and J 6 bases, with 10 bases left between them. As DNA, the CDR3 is TGCGCCAGCAGCTCCCTGGGGGGCAATGAGCAGTTCTTC. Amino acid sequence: CASSSLGGNEQFF.

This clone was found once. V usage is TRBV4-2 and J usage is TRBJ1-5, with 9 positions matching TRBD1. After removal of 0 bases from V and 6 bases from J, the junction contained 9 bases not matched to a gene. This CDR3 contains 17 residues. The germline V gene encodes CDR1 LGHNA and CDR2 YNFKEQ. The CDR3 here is CASSQEMVQGATQPQHF. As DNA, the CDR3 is TGTGCCAGCAGCCAAGAGATGGTACAGGGGGCGACTCAGCCCCAGCATTTT.

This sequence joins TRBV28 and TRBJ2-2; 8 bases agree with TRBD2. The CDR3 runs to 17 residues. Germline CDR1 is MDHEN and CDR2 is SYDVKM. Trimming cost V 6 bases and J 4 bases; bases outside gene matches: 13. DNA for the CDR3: TGTGCCAGCAGACGGACTAGCTCCTTATCGGGCACCGGGGAGCTGTTTTTT. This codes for CASRRTSSLSGTGELFF.

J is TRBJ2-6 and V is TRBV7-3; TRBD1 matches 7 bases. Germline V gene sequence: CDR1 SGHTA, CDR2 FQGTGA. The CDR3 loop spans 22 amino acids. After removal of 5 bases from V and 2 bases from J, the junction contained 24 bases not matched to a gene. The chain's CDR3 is CASSRGDRASYSGRTGANVLTF. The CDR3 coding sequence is TGTGCCAGCAGCCGGGGAGACAGGGCCTCGTACAGTGGAAGAACTGGGGCCAACGTCCTGACTTTC.

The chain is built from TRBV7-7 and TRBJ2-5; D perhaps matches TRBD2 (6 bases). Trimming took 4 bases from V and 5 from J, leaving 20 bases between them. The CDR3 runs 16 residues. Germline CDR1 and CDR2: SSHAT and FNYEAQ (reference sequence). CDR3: CASSYMAGPLLETQYF. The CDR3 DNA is TGTGCCAGCAGCTACATGGCGGGGCCCCTGTTGGAGACCCAGTACTTC. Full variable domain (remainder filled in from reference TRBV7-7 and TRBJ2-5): GAGVSQSPRYKVTKRGQDVTLRCDPISSHATLYWYQQALGQGPEFLTYFNYEAQPDKSGLPSDRFSAERPEGSISTLTIQRTEQRDSAMYRCASSYMAGPLLETQYFGPGTRLLVL.

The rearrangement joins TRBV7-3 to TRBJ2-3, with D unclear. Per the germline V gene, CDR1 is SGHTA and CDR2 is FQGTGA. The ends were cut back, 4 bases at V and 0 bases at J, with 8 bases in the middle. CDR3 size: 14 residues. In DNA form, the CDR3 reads TGTGCCAGCAGCTACGCGTCTAGCACAGATACGCAGTATTTT. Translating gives CASSYASSTDTQYF.

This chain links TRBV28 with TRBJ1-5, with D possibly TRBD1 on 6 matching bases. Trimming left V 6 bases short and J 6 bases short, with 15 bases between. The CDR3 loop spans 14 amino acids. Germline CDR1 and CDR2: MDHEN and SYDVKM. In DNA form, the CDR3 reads TGTGCCAGCAGAAGGGGGGGCGGGGGTCAGCCCCAGCATTTT. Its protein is CASRRGGGGQPQHF.

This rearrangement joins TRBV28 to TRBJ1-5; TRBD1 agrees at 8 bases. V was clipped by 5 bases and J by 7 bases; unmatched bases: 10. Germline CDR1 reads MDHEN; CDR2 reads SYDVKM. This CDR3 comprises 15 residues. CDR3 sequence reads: CASSPSNRGSQPQHF. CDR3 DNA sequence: TGTGCCAGCAGTCCTTCTAACAGGGGGAGCCAGCCCCAGCATTTT.

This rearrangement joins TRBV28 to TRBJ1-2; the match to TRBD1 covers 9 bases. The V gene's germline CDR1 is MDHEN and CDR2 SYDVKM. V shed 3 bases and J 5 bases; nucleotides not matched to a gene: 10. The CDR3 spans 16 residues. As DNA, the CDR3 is TGTGCCAGCAGTTTTTGGGACAGGGATTTCGCTTATGGCTACACCTTC. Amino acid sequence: CASSFWDRDFAYGYTF.

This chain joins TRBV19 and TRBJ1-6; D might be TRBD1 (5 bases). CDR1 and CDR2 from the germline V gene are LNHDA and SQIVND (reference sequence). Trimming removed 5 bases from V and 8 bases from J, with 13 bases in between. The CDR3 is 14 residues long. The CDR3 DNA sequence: TGTGCCAGTAGTTTTGCAGGGCTGGATTCACCCCTCCACTTT. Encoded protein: CASSFAGLDSPLHF.

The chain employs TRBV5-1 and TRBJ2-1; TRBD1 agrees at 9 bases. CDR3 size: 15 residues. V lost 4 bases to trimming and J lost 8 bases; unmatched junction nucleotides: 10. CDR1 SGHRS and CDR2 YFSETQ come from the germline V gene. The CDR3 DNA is TGCGCCAGCAGCCTAGGGACAGGGAGTATCGATGAGCAGTTCTTC. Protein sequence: CASSLGTGSIDEQFF.

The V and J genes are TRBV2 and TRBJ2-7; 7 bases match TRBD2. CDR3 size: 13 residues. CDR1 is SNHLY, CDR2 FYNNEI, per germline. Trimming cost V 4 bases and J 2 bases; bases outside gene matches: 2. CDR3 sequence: CASSVGRAYEQYF. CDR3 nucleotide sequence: TGTGCCAGCAGTGTAGGGAGGGCCTACGAGCAGTACTTC.

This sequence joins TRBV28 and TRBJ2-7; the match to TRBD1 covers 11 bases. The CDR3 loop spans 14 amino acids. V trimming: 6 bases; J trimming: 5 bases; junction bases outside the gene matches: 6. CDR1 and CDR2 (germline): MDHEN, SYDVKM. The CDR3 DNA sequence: TGTGCCAGCAGGTCCGGGACAGGGGGGGACGAGCAGTACTTC. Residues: CASRSGTGGDEQYF.

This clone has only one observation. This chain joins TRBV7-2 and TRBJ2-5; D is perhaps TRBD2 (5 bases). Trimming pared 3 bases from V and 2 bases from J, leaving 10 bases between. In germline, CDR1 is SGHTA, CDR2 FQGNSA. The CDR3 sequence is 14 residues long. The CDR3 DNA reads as TGTGCCAGCAGCTTTGCGGGTCAGCAAGAGACCCAGTACTTC. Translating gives CASSFAGQQETQYF.

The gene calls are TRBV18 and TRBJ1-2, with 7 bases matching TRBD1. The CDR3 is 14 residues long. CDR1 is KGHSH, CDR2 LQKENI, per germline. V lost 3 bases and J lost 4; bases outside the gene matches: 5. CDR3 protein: CASSPSTGAYGYTF. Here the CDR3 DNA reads TGTGCCAGCTCACCTTCTACAGGGGCCTATGGCTACACCTTC.

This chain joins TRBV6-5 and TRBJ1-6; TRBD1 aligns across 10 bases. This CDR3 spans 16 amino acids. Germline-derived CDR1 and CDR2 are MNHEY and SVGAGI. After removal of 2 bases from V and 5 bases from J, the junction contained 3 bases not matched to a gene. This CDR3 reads CASSYGTGDDNSPLHF. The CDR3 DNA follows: TGTGCCAGCAGTTACGGGACAGGGGATGATAATTCACCCCTCCACTTT.

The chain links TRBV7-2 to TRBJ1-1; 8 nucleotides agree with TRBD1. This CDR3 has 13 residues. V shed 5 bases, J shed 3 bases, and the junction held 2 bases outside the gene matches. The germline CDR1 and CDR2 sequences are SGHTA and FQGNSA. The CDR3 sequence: CASSRDRYTEAFF. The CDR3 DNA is TGTGCCAGCAGCAGGGACAGGTACACTGAAGCTTTCTTT.

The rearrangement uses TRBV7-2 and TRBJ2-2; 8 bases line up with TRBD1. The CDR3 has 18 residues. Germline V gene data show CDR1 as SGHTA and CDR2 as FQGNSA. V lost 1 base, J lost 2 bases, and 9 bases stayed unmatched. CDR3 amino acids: CASSLGLRGQGNTGELFF. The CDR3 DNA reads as TGTGCCAGCAGCTTAGGCCTACGAGGACAGGGCAACACCGGGGAGCTGTTTTTT.